The rows below give T cell receptor beta chains drawn from one sample of a study of CD8 T cells in Susac syndrome. Using its own MiXCR run on the immunoSEQ multiplex PCR reads, TCRdb lists one record per CDR3 protein. The sample holds a few hundred thousand distinct CDR3 sequences; roughly 94% are singletons and the top ten take around 0.082%. Sequenced sample: CD4+ T cells from PBMCs. Receptors were obtained from a human donor with multiple sclerosis. CDR3s include the opening cysteine and the closing phenylalanine or tryptophan. Fields, in order: D gene, CDR3 length, clone size, J gene, V gene, CDR3 protein, CDR3 DNA. The D gene is left open where the match is weak. The size field is filled for only some rows; it gives once, few, many or a size class.

-	15	-	TRBJ1-5	TRBV20-1	CSARVGGDGFNGQHF	TGCAGTGCTAGAGTCGGAGGGGACGGTTTTAATGGCCAGCATTTT
TRBD1	15	-	TRBJ1-5	TRBV20-1	CSARGGGQGSQPQHF	TGCAGTGCTAGAGGGGGTGGACAGGGCAGTCAGCCCCAGCATTTT
-	14	-	TRBJ2-3	TRBV6-5	CASSMDENTDTQYF	TGTGCCAGCAGCATGGACGAAAACACAGATACGCAGTATTTT
-	16	-	TRBJ2-1	TRBV12-3/TRBV12-4	CASSLALAGSSIEQFF	TGTGCCAGCAGTTTAGCGCTCGCTGGGTCTAGCATCGAGCAGTTCTTC
-	14	-	TRBJ2-5	TRBV7-9	CASSFKGAGETQYF	TGTGCCAGCAGCTTTAAGGGTGCGGGCGAGACCCAGTACTTC
TRBD1	12	-	TRBJ1-2	TRBV30	CAWTLTGTGYTF	TGTGCCTGGACTTTGACAGGGACCGGCTACACCTTC
-	15	-	TRBJ1-2	TRBV14	CASSPLSATGYGYTF	TGTGCCAGCAGCCCCCTCTCGGCGACCGGCTATGGCTACACCTTC
-	14	once	TRBJ1-6	TRBV7-6	CASSQDRGDSPLHF	TGTGCCAGCAGCCAGGACAGAGGGGACTCACCCCTCCACTTT
-	18	-	TRBJ2-7	TRBV7-9	CASSLGGGLGGASYEQYF	TGTGCCAGCAGCTTAGGTGGTGGACTAGGGGGCGCGTCCTACGAGCAGTACTTC
-	11	-	TRBJ2-1	TRBV20-1	CSAKTGSEQFF	TGCAGTGCAAAAACAGGAAGTGAGCAGTTCTTC
-	14	-	TRBJ1-1	TRBV30	CAWEDFLRDTEAFF	TGTGCCTGGGAGGACTTTTTAAGGGACACTGAAGCTTTCTTT
-	12	few	TRBJ1-2	TRBV12-3/TRBV12-4	CASSRDGAGYTF	TGTGCCAGCAGTAGGGATGGGGCTGGCTACACCTTC
-	13	-	TRBJ1-2	TRBV29-1	CSVEAGQVYGYTF	TGCAGCGTTGAAGCAGGTCAGGTTTATGGCTACACCTTC
-	11	medium-sized	TRBJ2-5	TRBV5-1	CASSLQETQYF	TGTGCCAGCAGCTTACAAGAGACCCAGTACTTC
-	13	-	TRBJ1-1	TRBV15	CATSSIVGTEAFF	TGTGCCACCAGCAGTATCGTGGGCACTGAAGCTTTCTTT
-	16	-	TRBJ2-1	TRBV5-1	CASSLAGGSSYNEQFF	TGCGCCAGCAGCTTGGCCGGCGGTAGCTCCTACAATGAGCAGTTCTTC
-	14	-	TRBJ2-4	TRBV9	CASSLLQASNIQYF	TGTGCCAGCAGCCTCCTCCAGGCCTCAAACATTCAGTACTTC
-	13	few	TRBJ2-6	TRBV30	CAWSVPGANVLTF	TGTGCCTGGAGTGTCCCTGGGGCCAACGTCCTGACTTTC
-	16	-	TRBJ2-4	TRBV3-1	CASSPWRGELENIQYF	TGTGCCAGCAGCCCCTGGCGAGGGGAGCTTGAAAACATTCAGTACTTC
-	14	-	TRBJ1-1	TRBV29-1	CSVKPGHLNTEAFF	TGCAGCGTTAAACCGGGACACTTGAACACTGAAGCTTTCTTT
-	13	-	TRBJ1-1	TRBV12-5	CASGSGAGTEAFF	TGTGCTAGTGGTTCAGGGGCGGGCACTGAAGCTTTCTTT
-	14	-	TRBJ1-6	TRBV9	CASSATGSNSPLHF	TGTGCCAGCAGCGCGACAGGCTCCAATTCACCCCTCCACTTT
-	15	once	TRBJ2-1	TRBV24-1	CATSGRDGGQNEQFF	TGTGCCACCAGTGGTCGTGACGGCGGTCAGAATGAGCAGTTCTTC
-	13	-	TRBJ2-1	TRBV9	CASSAGPEDEQFF	TGTGCCAGCAGCGCCGGACCTGAGGATGAGCAGTTCTTC
-	14	-	TRBJ2-4	TRBV11-2	CASYDGLAKNIQYF	TGTGCCAGCTATGACGGCTTAGCCAAAAACATTCAGTACTTC